These 27 T cell receptor beta chains were all obtained from the same sample, sequenced in a study of cytomegalovirus exposure and HLA in healthy donors. The PCR contained 60 Vbeta and 13 Jbeta primers. Sequenced by immunoSEQ multiplex PCR; TCRdb stores in-frame clones only, minus some. The top ten clones hold approximately 2.5% of a sample with some 150,000 clones, approximately 61% of them seen once. Material for sequencing was PBMCs. The receptors derive from a woman aged 40 to 50 in good health and CMV-seronegative.

The sample holds a few counts of this clone. V gene TRBV7-8 combines with J gene TRBJ2-3, with D possibly being TRBD2 (6 bases). CDR3 size: 15 residues. Germline values: CDR1 SGHVS, CDR2 FQNEAQ. Trimming took off 3 bases at V and 5 bases at J, with 15 bases between the two ends. The CDR3 DNA reads as TGTGCCAGCAGCTTTCGGTTGGGGGGAGGAGATACGCAGTATTTT. It codes for CASSFRLGGGDTQYF.

This clone was detected only a few times. The V and J genes are TRBV6-6 and TRBJ1-2; D is uncertain. Per germline, CDR1 MNHNY and CDR2 SVGAGI (reference sequence). V dropped 0 bases and J dropped 2 bases, with 4 bases sitting between them. The CDR3 runs 13 residues. As DNA, the CDR3 is TGTGCCAGCAGTTACTCCGGGAACTATGGCTACACCTTC. As protein: CASSYSGNYGYTF.

The rearrangement links TRBV20-1 to TRBJ2-1; D is possibly TRBD2 (5 bases). Between the trimmed V and J ends, which lost 5 bases and 10 bases, there was a span of 12 bases. Per germline, CDR1 DFQATT and CDR2 SNEGSKA (reference sequence). This CDR3 contains 11 residues. The CDR3 DNA follows: TGCAGTGCTTCCGAGGGCGGGGAGCAGTTCTTC. It is translated as CSASEGGEQFF.

The chain recombines TRBV6-6 with TRBJ1-2, with D possibly matching TRBD1 (5 bases). CDR3 size: 15 residues. CDR1 is MNHNY and CDR2 is SVGAGI in the germline V gene (reference sequence). Trimming took 5 bases from V and 7 from J, leaving 20 bases between them. The CDR3 DNA is TGTGCCAGCAGTCTGGACACAGGCTCCTCCAGTGGCTACACCTTC. Translation: CASSLDTGSSSGYTF.

The chain combines TRBV5-1 with TRBJ1-1, with 7 bases lining up with TRBD1. The CDR3 is 15 amino acids. Germline CDR1 and CDR2: SGHRS and YFSETQ. The junction had 12 bases not matched to a gene; V was cut back by 4 bases and J by 6 bases. The CDR3 protein is CASSVQTGSGSEAFF. Here the CDR3 DNA reads TGCGCCAGCAGCGTGCAGACAGGGTCCGGGTCTGAAGCTTTCTTT.

This clone came up a few times. The chain has TRBV7-8 and TRBJ2-5; tentative D call: TRBD1 (5 bases). V was clipped by 5 bases and J by 2 bases, with 12 bases between them. This CDR3 comprises 14 residues. Germline V lookup: CDR1 SGHVS, CDR2 FQNEAQ. The CDR3 DNA is TGTGCCAGCAGCCTCGGACATATTCAAGAGACCCAGTACTTC. Translation: CASSLGHIQETQYF.

This clone was seen once. The chain recombines TRBV9 with TRBJ1-1; TRBD1 matches 8 bases. CDR1 is SGDLS and CDR2 is YYNGEE in the germline V gene. This CDR3 spans 17 amino acids. V lost 0 bases and J lost 4; bases outside the gene matches: 11. CDR3 nucleotide sequence: TGTGCCAGCAGCGTAGACGTTGGACAGGGTATAGGCACTGAAGCTTTCTTT. This encodes CASSVDVGQGIGTEAFF. Full variable domain (rest looked up from reference TRBV9 and TRBJ1-1): DSGVTQTPKHLITATGQRVTLRCSPRSGDLSVYWYQQSLDQGLQFLIQYYNGEERAKGNILERFSAQQFPDLHSELNLSSLELGDSALYFCASSVDVGQGIGTEAFFGQGTRLTVV.

The rearrangement uses TRBV11-2 and TRBJ2-1, with 9 bases identical to TRBD1. The CDR3 contains 13 residues. With V trimmed by 5 bases and J by 13 bases, 9 bases remained unmatched. The germline V gene encodes CDR1 SGHAT and CDR2 FQNNGV. The CDR3 reads CASSGPGTGKQFF. The CDR3 coding sequence is TGTGCCAGCAGCGGGCCGGGGACAGGGAAACAGTTCTTC.

The chain is built from TRBV18 and TRBJ1-1; D is uncertain. The CDR3 extends over 13 amino acids. V was pared by 5 bases and J by 0 bases, with 7 bases between. Germline CDR1 KGHSH, CDR2 LQKENI. The DNA for the CDR3 is TGTGCCAGCTCAGGAGGGTTGAACACTGAAGCTTTCTTT. Its protein is CASSGGLNTEAFF.

The chain joins TRBV5-6 to TRBJ2-1, with TRBD2 as a possible D gene (6 bases). CDR3 size: 19 residues. CDR1 is SGHDT, CDR2 YYEEEE, per germline. The ends were cut back, 3 bases at V and 0 bases at J, with 22 bases in the middle. The chain's CDR3 is CASSSPGLAELSSYNEQFF. DNA of the CDR3: TGTGCCAGCAGCTCGCCGGGACTCGCCGAACTCAGCTCCTACAATGAGCAGTTCTTC. The entire variable domain, with the rest obtained from reference TRBV5-6 and TRBJ2-1, is as follows: DAGVTQSPTHLIKTRGQQVTLRCSPKSGHDTVSWYQQALGQGPQFIFQYYEEEERQRGNFPDRFSGHQFPNYSSELNVNALLLGDSALYLCASSSPGLAELSSYNEQFFGPGTRLTVL.

The chain joins TRBV12-5 to TRBJ2-3; 8 bases align to TRBD2. Unmatched junction bases numbered 4, after V lost 0 bases and J lost 5 bases. The CDR3 spans 15 residues. CDR1 LGHNT and CDR2 FRNRAP come from the germline V gene. CDR3 coding DNA: TGTGCTAGTGGTTTGGTCCGGGGGGGCAGAGATACGCAGTATTTT. This sequence encodes CASGLVRGGRDTQYF.

The chain links TRBV30 to TRBJ1-1; no clear D. The germline V gene encodes CDR1 GTSNPN and CDR2 SVGIG (reference sequence). The CDR3 loop spans 10 amino acids. Trimming took 5 bases from V and 5 from J, leaving 6 bases between them. The CDR3 loop reads CAWGGTEAFF. The CDR3 bases are TGTGCCTGGGGAGGGACTGAAGCTTTCTTT. Variable domain in full (rest from reference TRBV30 and TRBJ1-1): SQTIHQWPATLVQPVGSPLSLECTVEGTSNPNLYWYRQAAGRGLQLLFYSVGIGQISSEVPQNLSASRPQDRQFILSSKKLLLSDSGFYLCAWGGTEAFFGQGTRLTVV.

The genes are TRBV29-1 and TRBJ1-1, with 8 bases that match TRBD1. CDR1 is SQVTM, CDR2 ANQGSEA, per germline. V was clipped by 7 bases and J by 4 bases; unmatched bases: 8. The CDR3 runs 13 residues. The CDR3 sequence: CSGLDRASTEAFF. Written as DNA, the CDR3 is TGCAGCGGGTTGGACAGGGCTAGCACTGAAGCTTTCTTT.

The chain combines TRBV27 with TRBJ1-5; 11 nucleotides line up with TRBD1. This CDR3 contains 16 residues. The V gene end was trimmed by 6 bases and the J gene end by 7 bases; junction bases not matched to a gene: 11. CDR1 is MNHEY and CDR2 is SMNVEV in the germline V gene (reference sequence). In nucleotides, the CDR3 is TGTGCCAGCAGCCCGAGAGGGACAGGGGGAAGCCAGCCCCAGCATTTT. Protein product: CASSPRGTGGSQPQHF.

The chain joins TRBV30 to TRBJ2-7; maybe TRBD2 (6 bases). Germline V gene data show CDR1 as GTSNPN and CDR2 as SVGIG (reference sequence). The CDR3 extends over 16 amino acids. Trimming took off 5 bases at V and 0 bases at J, with 20 bases between the two ends. The CDR3 sequence: CAWGPLGEASSYEQYF. For the CDR3, the DNA is TGTGCCTGGGGCCCCTTGGGGGAGGCTAGCTCCTACGAGCAGTACTTC. The full variable domain, with the rest looked up from reference TRBV30 and TRBJ2-7, is SQTIHQWPATLVQPVGSPLSLECTVEGTSNPNLYWYRQAAGRGLQLLFYSVGIGQISSEVPQNLSASRPQDRQFILSSKKLLLSDSGFYLCAWGPLGEASSYEQYFGPGTRLTVT.

The rearrangement uses TRBV25-1 and TRBJ1-2; 12 bases align to TRBD1. The junction had 6 bases not matched to a gene; V was cut back by 6 bases and J by 7 bases. Germline V gene data show CDR1 as MGHDK and CDR2 as SYGVNS. The CDR3 has 14 residues. The CDR3 nucleotides read TGTGCCAGCAGCGGGACAGGGGGCCCTGGTGGCTACACCTTC. Protein product: CASSGTGGPGGYTF.

The V call is TRBV18, the J call TRBJ1-4; no clear D. Germline V gene data show CDR1 as KGHSH and CDR2 as LQKENI. The CDR3 runs 15 residues. Trimming left V 2 bases short and J 5 bases short, with 12 bases between. For the CDR3, the DNA is TGTGCCAGCTCACCAATCAACAGTCAGAATGAAAAACTGTTTTTT. Amino acid sequence: CASSPINSQNEKLFF.

A note on this clone: Other DNA sequences in this specimen translate into the identical CDR3. The rearrangement joins TRBV18 to TRBJ1-1; D gene uncertain. The CDR3 is 13 residues long. Trimming pared 3 bases from V and 1 base from J, leaving 6 bases between. CDR1 is KGHSH, CDR2 LQKENI, per germline. CDR3: CASSPNRNTEAFF. The CDR3 DNA follows: TGTGCCAGCTCACCGAACAGGAACACTGAAGCTTTCTTT.

The chain is built from TRBV13 and TRBJ2-3, with a tentative D call TRBD1 (6 bases). V was cut by 5 bases and J by 7 bases, with 19 bases left in between. CDR1 and CDR2 from the germline V gene are PRHDT and FYEKMQ (reference sequence). The CDR3 consists of 15 residues. Written as DNA, the CDR3 is TGTGCCAGCAGCCTAAGGGCCCAGGGGACAAATACGCAGTATTTT. Its translation is CASSLRAQGTNTQYF.

The V call is TRBV19, the J call TRBJ1-2; D call uncertain. V was clipped by 5 bases and J by 1 base, with 8 bases between them. Germline V gene lookup returns CDR1 LNHDA and CDR2 SQIVND (reference sequence). CDR3 length: 13 amino acids. The CDR3 protein is CASSPGVNYGYTF. The CDR3 DNA is TGTGCCAGTAGTCCCGGGGTTAACTATGGCTACACCTTC.

V is TRBV27 and J is TRBJ2-7; the match to TRBD2 covers 7 bases. The germline V gene has CDR1 MNHEY and CDR2 SMNVEV (reference sequence). This CDR3 has 16 amino acids. The V gene end was trimmed by 5 bases and the J gene end by 0 bases; junction bases not matched to a gene: 10. CDR3 bases: TGTGCCAGCAGTCCAAAACCCGCTAGCGGCTCCTACGAGCAGTACTTC. The encoded protein is CASSPKPASGSYEQYF.

The V gene is TRBV6-5, the J gene TRBJ1-2; D might be TRBD1 (6 bases). The V and J ends lost 7 bases and 2 bases respectively, with 14 bases between them. Germline V gene sequence: CDR1 MNHEY, CDR2 SVGAGI. The CDR3 is 14 residues long. CDR3 sequence: CASNRDPVNYGYTF. For the CDR3, the DNA is TGTGCCAGCAACAGGGACCCCGTAAACTATGGCTACACCTTC.

V and J are TRBV27 and TRBJ1-1, with D possibly being TRBD1 (6 bases). The V end was cut by 5 bases, the J end by 1 base, with 14 bases between. Germline CDR1 is MNHEY and CDR2 is SMNVEV (reference sequence). CDR3 length: 15 amino acids. The CDR3 DNA is TGTGCCAGCAGTCTCACTCCGGGACAGAACACTGAAGCTTTCTTT. Its translation: CASSLTPGQNTEAFF.

The chain recombines TRBV30 with TRBJ2-7; 8 nucleotides line up with TRBD2. Germline V gives CDR1 GTSNPN, CDR2 SVGIG (reference sequence). This CDR3 spans 14 amino acids. V trimming: 2 bases; J trimming: 9 bases; junction bases outside the gene matches: 12. This chain's CDR3 is CAWSPLLAAQGQYF. In nucleotides, the CDR3 is TGTGCCTGGAGTCCCTTACTAGCGGCCCAGGGGCAGTACTTC.

The gene calls are TRBV29-1 and TRBJ2-5, with 10 bases lining up with TRBD2. The closer fit of TRBJ2-7 to the DNA end suggests the J call may be wrong. CDR1 and CDR2 from the germline V gene are SQVTM and ANQGSEA. The CDR3 runs to 14 residues. This CDR3 reads CSVQGSSGSYEQYF. CDR3 DNA: TGCAGCGTTCAGGGATCTAGCGGGAGCTACGAGCAGTACTTC.

This chain joins TRBV7-8 and TRBJ2-5; no definite D call. Germline V lookup: CDR1 SGHVS, CDR2 FQNEAQ. Deletions cut 2 bases from V and 1 base from J, with 17 bases between. The CDR3 runs to 17 residues. The CDR3 nucleotides read TGTGCCAGCAGCTTAAATAGTCGGCCGGCGGTCCAAGAGACCCAGTACTTC. This translates into CASSLNSRPAVQETQYF.

CDR3 bases: TGTGCCAGCAGTTCCTCTCCCAACTATGGCTACACCTTC. Protein: CASSSSPNYGYTF. The rearrangement uses TRBV27 and TRBJ1-2; no clear D. CDR1 MNHEY and CDR2 SMNVEV come from the germline V gene (reference sequence). This CDR3 region has 13 residues. Trimming took off 4 bases at V and 2 bases at J, with 8 bases between the two ends.